These 32 T cell receptor beta chains originate from one sample sequenced in a study of blood T cell repertoires in COVID-19. The table came from immunoSEQ multiplex PCR; TCRdb's copy has only in-frame clones and leaves some out. This table has 310,000 or so clones, just over 85% appearing once. The specimen sequenced was PBMCs or T cells enriched from blood (not recorded which). The receptors stem from a woman younger than 35 who had recovered from COVID-19.

V is TRBV6-2 or TRBV6-3 and J is TRBJ1-2; 7 bases line up with TRBD1. Germline CDR1 and CDR2: MNHEY and SVGEGT. The V gene end was trimmed by 3 bases and the J gene end by 2 bases; junction bases not matched to a gene: 3. The CDR3 is 14 amino acids. As DNA, the CDR3 is TGTGCCAGCAGTTATGACAGGGCGAACTATGGCTACACCTTC. It is translated as CASSYDRANYGYTF.

V usage is TRBV3-1 (or the pseudogene TRBV3-2) and J usage is TRBJ2-7, with D possibly TRBD1 on 6 matching bases. The V gene lost 0 bases and the J gene lost 6 bases, with 24 bases spanning the gap. This CDR3 has 18 amino acids. Germline V gene lookup returns CDR1 LGHDT and CDR2 YNNKEL (reference sequence). DNA of the CDR3: TGTGCCAGCAGCCAAGAATTTTTCGGGCAGGGGAAAGGGGGCGAGCAGTACTTC. Protein sequence: CASSQEFFGQGKGGEQYF.

In its sample, this clone was seen once. This CDR3 is also generated by other DNA sequences in the sample. The chain carries TRBV2 and TRBJ1-2, with 8 bases lining up with TRBD1. Trimming took 5 bases from V and 3 from J; bases not matched to a gene: 2. The CDR3 covers 13 residues. Germline V gene sequence: CDR1 SNHLY, CDR2 FYNNEI. CDR3 coding DNA: TGTGCCAGCAGTCCACAGGGGGACTATGGCTACACCTTC. Translation: CASSPQGDYGYTF. Looking up the rest from reference TRBV2 and TRBJ1-2 gives the full variable domain: EPEVTQTPSHQVTQMGQEVILRCVPISNHLYFYWYRQILGQKVEFLVSFYNNEISEKSEIFDDQFSVERPDGSNFTLKIRSTKLEDSAMYFCASSPQGDYGYTFGSGTRLTVV.

The V call is TRBV7-9, the J call TRBJ1-4; 9 positions agree with TRBD1. This CDR3 is built from 16 residues. Trimming at V came to 4 bases and at J to 5 bases, leaving 8 bases not matched to a gene. Germline assignment: CDR1 SEHNR and CDR2 FQNEAQ (reference sequence). CDR3 nucleotide sequence: TGTGCCAGCAGCTCAAGACCGGGACAGGGCAATGAAAAACTGTTTTTT. Translated: CASSSRPGQGNEKLFF.

The V gene is TRBV6-5, the J gene TRBJ2-5; possibly TRBD2 for D (5 bases). This CDR3 spans 14 amino acids. Looked up from germline, CDR1 is MNHEY and CDR2 is SVGAGI. V was trimmed by 6 bases and J by 3 bases, leaving 14 bases between them. The CDR3 DNA is TGTGCCAGCAGGGGCCGGACTCCAAAAGAGACCCAGTACTTC. It specifies CASRGRTPKETQYF.

The chain combines TRBV21-1 with TRBJ1-4; the table's D call, TRBD1, has no DNA check behind it. TRBV21-1 is a recognized pseudogene. The CDR3 is made up of 16 amino acids. Here the CDR3 DNA reads TGTGCCAGCAGCATCGGACAGAAGGGTTTAAATGAAAAACTGTTTTTT. Translation: CASSIGQKGLNEKLFF.

The V gene is TRBV29-1, the J gene TRBJ1-2, with TRBD1 as a possible D gene (6 bases). The CDR3 is 12 amino acids. Deletions cut 8 bases from V and 8 bases from J, with 18 bases between. Germline assignment: CDR1 SQVTM and CDR2 ANQGSEA. The chain's CDR3 is CSITGTSIGYTF. The CDR3 nucleotides read TGCAGCATTACCGGGACATCCATCGGCTACACCTTC.

V usage is TRBV2 and J usage is TRBJ1-6; TRBD1 matches at 7 bases. The CDR3 length is 14 residues. Looked up from germline, CDR1 is SNHLY and CDR2 is FYNNEI. The V gene end was trimmed by 3 bases and the J gene end by 6 bases; junction bases not matched to a gene: 2. CDR3 nucleotides: TGTGCCAGCAGTGACCCAGGGGGTAATTCACCCCTCCACTTT. Its translation: CASSDPGGNSPLHF.

The chain joins TRBV11-2 to TRBJ2-3; TRBD2 aligns across 8 bases. V dropped 6 bases and J dropped 4; count of bases not matched to a gene: 9. The V gene's germline CDR1 is SGHAT and CDR2 FQNNGV. This CDR3 comprises 15 residues. The CDR3 bases are TGTGCCAGCAGGATCAATAGCGGGACCGCAGATACGCAGTATTTT. It specifies CASRINSGTADTQYF. Supplemented by reference TRBV11-2 and TRBJ2-3, the full variable domain reads EAGVAQSPRYKIIEKRQSVAFWCNPISGHATLYWYQQILGQGPKLLIQFQNNGVVDDSQLPKDRFSAERLKGVDSTLKIQPAKLEDSAVYLCASRINSGTADTQYFGPGTRLTVL.

The chain combines TRBV5-4 with TRBJ2-2; tentatively, D is TRBD1 (6 bases). CDR3 length: 13 amino acids. Trimming left V 4 bases short and J 6 bases short, with 10 bases between. Germline CDR1 reads SGHNT; CDR2 reads YYREEE (reference sequence). Written as DNA, the CDR3 is TGTGCCAGCAGCCAGGGGTCACCCGGGGAGCTGTTTTTT. It encodes CASSQGSPGELFF. The variable domain in full, with the rest retrieved from reference TRBV5-4 and TRBJ2-2, is ETGVTQSPTHLIKTRGQQVTLRCSSQSGHNTVSWYQQALGQGPQFIFQYYREEENGRGNFPPRFSGLQFPNYSSELNVNALELDDSALYLCASSQGSPGELFFGEGSRLTVL.

DNA for the CDR3: TGTGCCAGCAGCCGCGATGCGGGGGGGTCTAATGAGCAGTTCTTC. Its translation is CASSRDAGGSNEQFF. The chain joins TRBV3-1 (or the pseudogene TRBV3-2) to TRBJ2-1; TRBD2 matches at 9 bases. This CDR3 has 15 amino acids. With 4 bases clipped from V and 7 bases from J, the junction kept 8 bases outside the gene matches. Germline-derived CDR1 and CDR2 are LGHDT and YNNKEL (reference sequence).

The gene calls are TRBV5-1 and TRBJ2-7, with D possibly matching TRBD2 (5 bases). From germline, CDR1 is SGHRS and CDR2 YFSETQ. Deletions cut 0 bases from V and 3 bases from J, with 13 bases between. This CDR3 has 15 residues. CDR3 DNA: TGCGCCAGCAGCTTGGTCGAGGGCCGTTACTACGAGCAGTACTTC. Translated: CASSLVEGRYYEQYF.

A few counts support this clone. V usage is TRBV7-9 and J usage is TRBJ1-6; TRBD1 is a possible D gene (5 bases). Germline assignment: CDR1 SEHNR and CDR2 FQNEAQ (reference sequence). Trimming removed 4 bases from V and 9 bases from J, with 10 bases in between. CDR3 length: 13 amino acids. CDR3 residues: CASSSQTVSPLHF. The CDR3 DNA reads as TGTGCCAGCAGCTCACAGACAGTTTCACCCCTCCACTTT.

The V gene is TRBV10-2, the J gene TRBJ1-5; D remains ambiguous. The CDR3 runs 14 residues. V lost 3 bases and J 5 bases, leaving 11 bases between the germline ends. Germline V gives CDR1 WSHSY, CDR2 SAAADI. CDR3 coding DNA: TGCGCCAGCAGTGAAACGGTCTTCGATCAGCCCCAGCATTTT. Its protein is CASSETVFDQPQHF.

The V and J genes are TRBV11-2 and TRBJ2-3; tentative D call: TRBD2 (6 bases). Trimming pared 6 bases from V and 1 base from J, leaving 11 bases between. The germline CDR1 and CDR2 sequences are SGHAT and FQNNGV. The CDR3 covers 14 residues. CDR3 DNA: TGTGCCAGCAGACCAAGCGGGCGCACAGATACGCAGTATTTT. Translated: CASRPSGRTDTQYF.

V is TRBV9 and J is TRBJ2-7; 7 positions match TRBD1. Trimming removed 3 bases from V and 2 bases from J; junction bases left unmatched: 5. The V gene's germline CDR1 is SGDLS and CDR2 YYNGEE. The CDR3 contains 14 residues. Here the CDR3 reads CASSARDSPYEQYF. The DNA of the CDR3 is TGTGCCAGCAGCGCTCGGGACAGTCCCTACGAGCAGTACTTC.

The CDR3 loop is CASSQEFSGTGELFF. CDR3 in DNA: TGTGCCAGCAGCCAAGAATTTAGCGGCACCGGGGAGCTGTTTTTT. This chain uses TRBV3-1 (or the pseudogene TRBV3-2) with TRBJ2-2, with D perhaps TRBD2 (6 bases). Germline V lookup: CDR1 LGHDT, CDR2 YNNKEL (reference sequence). The length of the CDR3 is 15 residues. The ends were cut back, 0 bases at V and 4 bases at J, with 9 bases in the middle.

The rearrangement links TRBV1 to TRBJ1-6. TRBV1 has pseudogene status. This CDR3 spans 15 amino acids. The CDR3 here is CTSRDRGGGNSPLHF. The CDR3 nucleotides read TGCACCAGCAGGGACCGGGGAGGGGGTAATTCACCCCTCCACTTT.

This clone has only one observation. The CDR3 bases are TGTGCCAGCAGTTTTGGGGAGCCGGCTCAAGCTAACTATGGCTACACCTTC. Its translation: CASSFGEPAQANYGYTF. The rearrangement links TRBV28 to TRBJ1-2, with D unclear. In germline, CDR1 is MDHEN, CDR2 SYDVKM. The V end was cut by 3 bases, the J end by 0 bases, with 17 bases between. The CDR3 totals 17 residues.

The chain links TRBV20-1 to TRBJ1-5, with D tentatively TRBD1 (5 bases). This CDR3 region has 12 residues. Between the trimmed V and J ends, which lost 3 bases and 6 bases, there was a span of 9 bases. In germline, CDR1 is DFQATT, CDR2 SNEGSKA (reference sequence). The CDR3 nucleotides are TGCAGTGCTAGTCGTAGGGGTCAGCCCCAGCATTTT. This translates into CSASRRGQPQHF.

The CDR3 DNA reads as TGTGCCATCAGTGAAAGCGCTTCCGGGACTAGCAAGACCGGGGAGCTGTTTTTT. Translation: CAISESASGTSKTGELFF. The V and J genes are TRBV10-3 and TRBJ2-2, with 9 bases matching TRBD2. The CDR3 spans 18 residues. V lost 3 bases and J lost 5; bases outside the gene matches: 13. CDR1 is ENHRY, CDR2 SYGVKD, per germline.

Concerning this clone: Other DNA sequences in the same sample also yield this CDR3. The V gene is TRBV3-1 (or the pseudogene TRBV3-2), the J gene TRBJ2-7; no definite D call. CDR1 and CDR2 from the germline V gene are LGHDT and YNNKEL (reference sequence). Trimming removed 4 bases at V and 3 bases at J, with 7 bases between. The CDR3 totals 12 residues. The DNA for the CDR3 is TGTGCCAGCAGCCCGTCGGGCTACGAGCAGTACTTC. Its translation is CASSPSGYEQYF.

V is TRBV28 and J is TRBJ2-7; TRBD2 aligns across 13 bases. The CDR3 has 15 residues. CDR1 MDHEN and CDR2 SYDVKM come from the germline V gene. V shed 6 bases and J 3 bases; nucleotides not matched to a gene: 5. The CDR3 sequence: CASRLRTSGSYEQYF. The CDR3 nucleotides are TGTGCCAGCAGGCTTCGGACTAGCGGGAGCTACGAGCAGTACTTC.

The chain joins TRBV6-5 to TRBJ1-2; D call uncertain. CDR3 length: 15 residues. Deletions cut 2 bases from V and 6 bases from J, with 16 bases between. Per germline, CDR1 MNHEY and CDR2 SVGAGI. CDR3 amino acids: CASSYEPGRTNGYTF. In nucleotides, the CDR3 is TGTGCCAGCAGTTACGAGCCAGGTCGAACCAATGGCTACACCTTC.

The chain has TRBV12-3 or TRBV12-4 and TRBJ1-1; TRBD1 aligns across 10 bases. The CDR3 extends over 13 amino acids. Losses at the gene ends were 10 bases for V and 3 bases for J; bases not matched to a gene: 5. The CDR3 loop is CATRQGAYTEAFF. DNA for the CDR3: TGTGCCACCCGACAGGGGGCTTACACTGAAGCTTTCTTT.

This rearrangement joins TRBV6-5 to TRBJ2-5; a weak D match, TRBD1 (6 bases). Germline V gene lookup returns CDR1 MNHEY and CDR2 SVGAGI. This CDR3 has 12 residues. V shed 6 bases and J shed 6 bases, with 11 bases lying between them. The chain's CDR3 is CASSNRVQTQYF. In DNA form, the CDR3 reads TGTGCCAGCAGCAACAGGGTCCAGACCCAGTACTTC.

The chain has TRBV24-1 and TRBJ1-5; a possible D gene is TRBD1 (5 bases). The V end was cut by 6 bases, the J end by 5 bases, with 13 bases between. There are 14 residues in the CDR3. From germline, CDR1 is KGHDR and CDR2 SFDVKD. The CDR3 nucleotides read TGTGCCACCAGTCGGCGGGGGACTGATCAGCCCCAGCATTTT. Translation: CATSRRGTDQPQHF.

V usage is TRBV2 and J usage is TRBJ2-1, with 9 nucleotides matching TRBD2. Unmatched junction bases numbered 8, after V lost 7 bases and J lost 7 bases. From germline, CDR1 is SNHLY and CDR2 FYNNEI. This CDR3 spans 14 amino acids. CDR3 nucleotide sequence: TGTGCCAGCACGGGCGGGGGGGCCGGAAATGAGCAGTTCTTC. Its translation is CASTGGGAGNEQFF.

The V call is TRBV5-1, the J call TRBJ2-4, with D perhaps matching TRBD1 (5 bases). This CDR3 spans 15 amino acids. With 0 bases removed from V and 2 bases from J, the gap between germline ends came to 9 bases. Germline CDR1 SGHRS, CDR2 YFSETQ. DNA of the CDR3: TGCGCCAGCAGCTTGGGAGACAGCTCCAAAAACATTCAGTACTTC. It specifies CASSLGDSSKNIQYF.

This clone was seen once. V is TRBV5-1 and J is TRBJ1-2; 9 bases are shared with TRBD1. Germline assignment: CDR1 SGHRS and CDR2 YFSETQ. Trimming cost V 4 bases and J 3 bases; bases outside gene matches: 4. The CDR3 has 14 amino acids. The CDR3 protein is CASSGTGGDYGYTF. CDR3 nucleotide sequence: TGCGCCAGCAGCGGTACAGGGGGCGACTATGGCTACACCTTC.

The chain employs TRBV18 and TRBJ2-7; D gene ambiguous. Germline CDR1 KGHSH, CDR2 LQKENI. This CDR3 region has 12 residues. The ends were cut back, 4 bases at V and 4 bases at J, with 8 bases in the middle. The CDR3 loop is CASSLTLYEQYF. CDR3 coding DNA: TGTGCCAGCTCACTGACTCTGTACGAGCAGTACTTC.

The CDR3 DNA sequence: TGTGCCGCTTACAACCCCCCACAGGAATACTATGGCTACACCTTC. Amino acid sequence: CAAYNPPQEYYGYTF. The genes are TRBV6-5 and TRBJ1-2, with D perhaps TRBD1 (5 bases). Looked up from germline, CDR1 is MNHEY and CDR2 is SVGAGI. The CDR3 length is 15 residues. V lost 11 bases, J lost 3 bases, and 22 bases lay in between.